The rows below give T cell receptor beta chains drawn from one sample of a study of T cell responses to AZD1222 COVID-19 vaccine. Profiled with immunoSEQ multiplex PCR; TCRdb holds only in-frame clones, not every one. The data hold under 150,000 clones, with approximately 85% observed a single time. The starting material was peripheral blood, obtained on day 0 of AZD1222 vaccination. The source of these receptors is an adult in good health. Each CDR3 is given with its conserved first and last residue. Each record gives: V gene, D gene, J gene, clone size, CDR3 protein, CDR3 DNA. The D gene is left open where the match is weak. The listing skips clone size in some rows; elsewhere it reads once, few, many or a size class.

TRBV4-2,TRBD2,TRBJ2-1,-,CASSPDGRTRYNEQFF,TGTGCCAGCAGCCCCGACGGTCGGACTAGATACAATGAGCAGTTCTTC
TRBV4-2,-,TRBJ2-1,-,CASSHLGAYNEQFF,TGTGCCAGCAGCCACCTAGGAGCCTACAATGAGCAGTTCTTC
TRBV9,-,TRBJ1-2,-,CASSVVTGDSYGYTF,TGTGCCAGCAGCGTAGTAACAGGTGACAGCTATGGCTACACCTTC
TRBV7-9,-,TRBJ1-1,-,CASPPGEAGTEAFF,TGTGCCAGCCCACCGGGGGAAGCGGGCACTGAAGCTTTCTTT
TRBV28,-,TRBJ1-1,-,CASTLNTEAFF,TGTGCCAGCACGTTGAACACTGAAGCTTTCTTT
TRBV27,TRBD1,TRBJ1-4,-,CASMDRGREKLFF,TGTGCCAGCATGGACAGGGGTCGGGAAAAACTGTTTTTT
TRBV6-1,TRBD2,TRBJ2-1,-,CASSEIRGGRSYNEQFF,TGTGCCAGCAGTGAAATCCGCGGGGGGCGTTCCTACAATGAGCAGTTCTTC
TRBV6-1,-,TRBJ2-1,-,CASSVAGNEQFF,TGTGCCAGCAGTGTAGCCGGAAATGAGCAGTTCTTC
TRBV7-9,-,TRBJ2-4,-,CASSSYWDIQYF,TGTGCCAGCAGTTCTTACTGGGACATTCAGTACTTC
TRBV18,-,TRBJ1-2,-,CASSQDRPIGYTF,TGTGCCAGCTCACAAGACAGGCCAATCGGCTACACCTTC
TRBV12-3/TRBV12-4,TRBD1,TRBJ1-1,-,CASSRQGYTEAFF,TGTGCCAGCAGCAGACAGGGGTACACTGAAGCTTTCTTT
TRBV21-1,-,TRBJ1-2,once,CASSTSPAGGGTHGYTF,TGTGCCAGCAGCACTTCGCCCGCGGGAGGGGGCACGCATGGCTACACCTTC
TRBV9,-,TRBJ1-3,-,CASSGPASSGNTIYF,TGTGCCAGCAGCGGGCCGGCATCCTCTGGAAACACCATATATTTT
TRBV7-3,TRBD1,TRBJ1-1,-,CASSPQGGGSAEAFF,TGTGCCAGCAGCCCCCAGGGAGGGGGCAGCGCTGAAGCTTTCTTT
TRBV18,TRBD1,TRBJ1-2,-,CASSLTGGFYGYTF,TGTGCCAGCTCACTCACAGGGGGTTTTTATGGCTACACCTTC
TRBV6-1,-,TRBJ2-3,-,CASSEFPPGAGGRDTQYF,TGTGCCAGCAGTGAATTCCCCCCGGGAGCAGGGGGTAGGGATACGCAGTATTTT
TRBV7-3,TRBD2,TRBJ2-1,-,CASSFTGTSGYNEQFF,TGTGCCAGCAGCTTCACCGGGACTAGCGGATACAATGAGCAGTTCTTC
TRBV7-2,-,TRBJ1-2,-,CASSFGRSPYGYTF,TGTGCCAGCAGCTTCGGCAGGTCTCCCTATGGCTACACCTTC
TRBV11-3,TRBD1,TRBJ1-3,-,CASRTQGASSGNTIYF,TGTGCCAGCAGAACACAGGGGGCGAGCTCTGGAAACACCATATATTTT
TRBV5-1,-,TRBJ1-6,once,CASSLGGGGNSPLHF,TGCGCCAGCAGCTTGGGAGGAGGAGGGAATTCACCCCTCCACTTT
TRBV2,-,TRBJ2-3,-,CASREPLGRSNTDTQYF,TGTGCCAGCAGGGAACCCCTCGGCAGGAGCAACACAGATACGCAGTATTTT
TRBV7-3,TRBD2,TRBJ2-7,-,CASSFAGGPSEQYF,TGTGCCAGCAGCTTTGCGGGAGGGCCGTCGGAGCAGTACTTC
TRBV5-1,TRBD1,TRBJ2-5,once,CASSLSGTGIVKGQYF,TGCGCCAGCAGTTTGTCTGGGACAGGGATAGTTAAGGGCCAGTACTTC
TRBV2,-,TRBJ1-2,-,CASSEGNYGYTF,TGTGCCAGCAGTGAAGGGAACTATGGCTACACCTTC
TRBV18,-,TRBJ1-2,few,CASSPSHYGYTF,TGTGCCAGCTCACCAAGCCACTATGGCTACACCTTC
TRBV5-1,TRBD2,TRBJ2-1,once,CASSSWTSPANEQFF,TGCGCCAGCAGCTCTTGGACTAGCCCGGCCAATGAGCAGTTCTTC
TRBV3-1/TRBV3-2,TRBD1,TRBJ1-4,-,CASSPGQNNEKLFF,TGTGCCAGCAGCCCGGGACAGAATAATGAAAAACTGTTTTTT
TRBV4-2,-,TRBJ1-4,-,CASSQPGAANEKLFF,TGTGCCAGCAGCCAACCCGGAGCAGCTAATGAAAAACTGTTTTTT
TRBV25-1,-,TRBJ1-2,few,CASSETGTVNYGYTF,TGTGCCAGCAGTGAAACCGGGACGGTTAACTATGGCTACACCTTC
TRBV11-2,-,TRBJ2-1,-,CASSLYESSYNEQFF,TGTGCCAGCAGCTTATACGAGAGCTCCTACAATGAGCAGTTCTTC
TRBV5-1,TRBD1,TRBJ2-2,-,CASSLAGTGGFGTGELFF,TGCGCCAGCAGCTTGGCCGGGACAGGGGGCTTCGGGACCGGGGAGCTGTTTTTT
TRBV19,-,TRBJ1-2,-,CASSITATINYGYTF,TGTGCCAGTAGTATAACCGCAACGATCAACTATGGCTACACCTTC
TRBV14,-,TRBJ2-6,-,CASSQMGAGANVLTF,TGTGCCAGCAGCCAAATGGGGGCTGGGGCCAACGTCCTGACTTTC
TRBV30,-,TRBJ2-7,-,CAWRDYQQSSYEQYF,TGTGCCTGGAGGGATTATCAGCAGAGCTCCTACGAGCAGTACTTC
TRBV5-1,TRBD2,TRBJ2-5,-,CASSQTSGGFETQYF,TGCGCCAGCAGCCAAACTAGCGGGGGTTTCGAGACCCAGTACTTC
TRBV1,-,TRBJ2-7,-,CTSSQRTGVGHSYEQYF,TGCACCAGCAGCCAACGGACAGGAGTCGGTCACTCCTACGAGCAGTACTTC
TRBV4-2,TRBD1,TRBJ1-2,-,CASTQRQGADYGYTF,TGTGCCAGCACCCAACGGCAGGGGGCCGACTATGGCTACACCTTC
TRBV5-1,TRBD1,TRBJ2-3,once,CASSQTGAPTDTQYF,TGCGCCAGCAGCCAGACAGGGGCTCCCACAGATACGCAGTATTTT
TRBV7-6,-,TRBJ2-2,-,CASSLGRRNTGELFF,TGTGCCAGCAGCTTGGGTCGGAGAAACACCGGGGAGCTGTTTTTT
TRBV12-3/TRBV12-4,-,TRBJ2-5,-,CASSHTEETQYF,TGTGCCAGCAGCCACACGGAAGAGACCCAGTACTTC
TRBV29-1,-,TRBJ2-7,-,CSVEVNGATYEQYF,TGCAGCGTTGAAGTTAATGGGGCAACCTACGAGCAGTACTTC
TRBV3-1/TRBV3-2,-,TRBJ1-2,few,CASSQVSGAGSYGYTF,TGTGCCAGCAGCCAAGTTTCAGGGGCGGGTTCCTATGGCTACACCTTC
TRBV19,-,TRBJ1-1,-,CASSMGAGNTEAFF,TGTGCCAGTAGTATGGGGGCTGGGAACACTGAAGCTTTCTTT
TRBV7-2,TRBD1,TRBJ2-4,-,CASSLDRGLAKNIQYF,TGTGCCAGCAGCCTGGACAGGGGACTAGCCAAAAACATTCAGTACTTC